This passage covers 7 T cell receptor beta chains from one sample sequenced in a study of CD8+ T cells in alopecia areata. Treatment defined: oral pan-JAK inhibitor, 5-10 mg twice daily. Isolated RNA was reverse transcribed into cDNA used as the sequencing template. Sequencing used immunoSEQ multiplex PCR; TCRdb keeps in-frame clones, though not all of them. The sample lists 95,000 to 120,000 clones; approximately 55% were seen once. The material sequenced was CD4+ T cells sorted from blood, taken at week 24, from a patient treated with tofacitinib. Receptors originate from a human donor with alopecia areata.

DNA of the CDR3: TGCAGCACCCGACAGGGGGCCTCTAACGAGCAGTACTTC. Encoded protein: CSTRQGASNEQYF. This chain joins TRBV29-1 and TRBJ2-7; TRBD1 matches at 10 bases. Per the germline V gene, CDR1 is SQVTM and CDR2 is ANQGSEA. Trimming removed 8 bases from V and 5 bases from J; junction bases left unmatched: 9. The CDR3 sequence is 13 residues long.

The CDR3 DNA is TGCAGCGTTGACCGTATCACCGGGACAGCAACAGATACGCAGTATTTT. Translated: CSVDRITGTATDTQYF. V and J are TRBV29-1 and TRBJ2-3, with 7 bases lining up with TRBD1. Trimming took 3 bases from V and 3 from J; bases not matched to a gene: 12. This CDR3 is built from 16 residues. Germline loops: CDR1 SQVTM, CDR2 ANQGSEA.

This clone was observed a handful of times. Other DNA sequences in the same sample also yield this CDR3. This chain links TRBV10-3 with TRBJ2-5, with D maybe TRBD2 (6 bases). V lost 3 bases and J lost 4, with 9 bases in between. Germline V CDR1 and CDR2: ENHRY, SYGVKD. This CDR3 has 13 amino acids. DNA for the CDR3: TGTGCCATCAGTGAAAGGGGAGGAGAGACCCAGTACTTC. Residues: CAISERGGETQYF.

V gene TRBV10-3 combines with J gene TRBJ1-1, with 7 positions matching TRBD1. CDR1 and CDR2 (germline): ENHRY, SYGVKD. V dropped 2 bases and J dropped 5; count of bases not matched to a gene: 8. CDR3 length: 15 amino acids. The CDR3 region has the DNA TGTGCCATCAGTGAGCGTGAGGGGGCGAAGACTGAAGCTTTCTTT. Amino acid sequence: CAISEREGAKTEAFF.

This sequence joins TRBV11-2 and TRBJ2-1; a possible D gene is TRBD2 (6 bases). Germline CDR1 SGHAT, CDR2 FQNNGV. Trimming stripped 2 bases from V and 4 bases from J, with 12 bases between. The CDR3 has 15 residues. The CDR3 spells CASSLTGGPYNEQFF. The CDR3 coding sequence is TGTGCCAGCAGCTTAACCGGGGGACCTTACAATGAGCAGTTCTTC.

This clone was counted a few times. J is TRBJ2-7 and V is TRBV23-1, with a tentative D call TRBD2 (5 bases). TRBV23-1 is an ORF, and what it does is uncertain. This CDR3 has 17 residues. The V and J ends lost 8 bases and 2 bases respectively, with 25 bases between them. The CDR3 is CASHIPRRDPRTYEQYF. Written as DNA, the CDR3 is TGCGCCAGCCACATCCCACGCCGGGATCCAAGAACCTACGAGCAGTACTTC.

CDR3 DNA: TGTGCCAGCAGCTTAGCGCTGACACCTACCAACACCGGGGAGCTGTTTTTT. This gives the protein CASSLALTPTNTGELFF. J is TRBJ2-2 and V is TRBV7-2; D not certain. Trimming pared 0 bases from V and 2 bases from J, leaving 13 bases between. The V gene's germline CDR1 is SGHTA and CDR2 FQGNSA. CDR3 length equals 17 residues.